The 14 T cell receptor beta chains below come from one sample, sequenced in a study of T-cell reconstitution after alpha-beta-depleted transplantation in children. Researchers prepared the TCRbeta library using unique molecular identifiers, the study reports. One entry per CDR3 protein, called by TCRdb with MiXCR from the PCR reads. Of around 960,000 distinct CDR3 sequences listed, around 30% are singletons. The specimen was PBMCs, mostly from graft donor cells, collected 360 days after TCRalphabeta/CD19-depleted stem cell transplant. Source of these receptors: a boy less than two years old who had a stem cell transplant for SCID, so the T cells may come from the graft donor.

The genes are TRBV5-6 and TRBJ2-1, with D tentatively TRBD2 (6 bases). Germline CDR1 and CDR2: SGHDT and YYEEEE. The CDR3 loop spans 14 amino acids. Trimming took off 5 bases at V and 6 bases at J, with 15 bases between the two ends. CDR3 in DNA: TGTGCCAGCAGTCCGGCAGCGGGCTTCAATGAGCAGTTCTTC. Amino acids: CASSPAAGFNEQFF.

The genes are TRBV5-1 and TRBJ2-2, with a possible D match to TRBD2 (7 bases). The CDR3 has 15 residues. The germline V gene encodes CDR1 SGHRS and CDR2 YFSETQ. Trimming took off 2 bases at V and 2 bases at J, with 10 bases between the two ends. This CDR3 reads CASSLGGDNTGELFF. The DNA of the CDR3 is TGCGCCAGCAGCTTAGGGGGGGACAACACCGGGGAGCTGTTTTTT.

This clonotype has more than one count but fewer than ten. J is TRBJ2-3 and V is TRBV2; D remains unclear. The CDR3 spans 16 residues. Looked up from germline, CDR1 is SNHLY and CDR2 is FYNNEI. Trimming pared 3 bases from V and 6 bases from J, leaving 19 bases between. The CDR3 here is CASSDGLSSGDDTQYF. CDR3 in DNA: TGTGCCAGCAGTGATGGGCTGAGTTCTGGGGATGATACGCAGTATTTT.

The gene calls are TRBV25-1 and TRBJ2-7; D is unresolved. Germline CDR1 and CDR2: MGHDK and SYGVNS. V dropped 1 base and J dropped 1 base, with 17 bases sitting between them. CDR3 length: 17 residues. The CDR3 sequence is CASSESIGRRSSYEQYF. CDR3 nucleotide sequence: TGTGCCAGCAGTGAATCCATCGGACGGCGATCATCCTACGAGCAGTACTTC.

The chain employs TRBV10-3 and TRBJ1-3; D possibly corresponds to TRBD1 (5 bases). This CDR3 region has 15 residues. CDR1 and CDR2 from the germline V gene are ENHRY and SYGVKD. V shed 3 bases and J shed 2 bases, with 11 bases lying between them. The CDR3 is CAISDGRGTGNTIYF. DNA of the CDR3: TGTGCCATCAGTGACGGAAGGGGTACTGGAAACACCATATATTTT.

This chain uses TRBV6-5 with TRBJ1-3, with a possible D match to TRBD1 (6 bases). Trimming cost V 0 bases and J 4 bases, with 13 bases left between them. CDR3 length equals 16 residues. Germline CDR1 is MNHEY and CDR2 is SVGAGI. As DNA, the CDR3 is TGTGCCAGCAGTTACTCCCCAGGGGCGAAAGGAAACACCATATATTTT. Amino acid sequence: CASSYSPGAKGNTIYF.

The chain couples TRBV7-2 to TRBJ2-1, with D possibly called TRBD1 or TRBD2 (5 bases each). In germline, CDR1 is SGHTA, CDR2 FQGNSA. The ends were cut back, 5 bases at V and 6 bases at J, with 20 bases in the middle. There are 16 residues in the CDR3. The CDR3 loop is CASSLVSVGTGNEQFF. CDR3 in DNA: TGTGCCAGCAGCCTAGTGTCAGTGGGGACCGGCAATGAGCAGTTCTTC.

Only a few counts were recorded for this clonotype. In DNA form, the CDR3 reads TGCGCCAGCAGCCAAGATATCGCTGTCCAAGAGACCCAGTACTTC. It yields the protein CASSQDIAVQETQYF. J is TRBJ2-5 and V is TRBV4-3; D unresolved. The CDR3 covers 15 residues. With 0 bases removed from V and 1 base from J, the gap between germline ends came to 9 bases. The germline V gene has CDR1 LGHNA and CDR2 YSLEER.

This rearrangement joins TRBV6-2 or TRBV6-3 to TRBJ2-7, with TRBD2 as a possible D gene (6 bases). The CDR3 covers 17 residues. The germline V and J ends were trimmed by 6 bases and 2 bases, with 23 bases remaining between them. Germline assignment: CDR1 MNHEY and CDR2 SVGEGT. The CDR3 DNA is TGTGCCAGCAGCCCCCGTGGGGGGTTTAACCCACCCTACGAGCAGTACTTC. It codes for CASSPRGGFNPPYEQYF.

This clonotype has a handful of counts. The chain uses TRBV3-1 and TRBJ2-3; D gene unclear. Germline V gene data show CDR1 as LGHDT and CDR2 as YNNKEL (reference sequence). The CDR3 is 16 residues long. Trimming removed 1 base from V and 3 bases from J, with 14 bases in between. CDR3 DNA: TGTGCCAGCAGCCAAGCAGGTTTCGGATCGACAGATACGCAGTATTTT. It translates to CASSQAGFGSTDTQYF.

This clonotype appeared many times. The chain uses TRBV11-2 and TRBJ2-4; a weak D match, TRBD2 (6 bases). The CDR3 loop spans 16 amino acids. V was clipped by 5 bases and J by 3 bases, with 17 bases between them. Germline lookup yields CDR1 SGHAT and CDR2 FQNNGV. For the CDR3, the DNA is TGTGCCAGCAGCGGGACGACTAGTACCGGCAAAAACATTCAGTACTTC. Residues: CASSGTTSTGKNIQYF.

The chain couples TRBV5-1 to TRBJ2-6; D not certain. Deletions cut 0 bases from V and 6 bases from J, with 13 bases between. The CDR3 totals 16 residues. Germline V gives CDR1 SGHRS, CDR2 YFSETQ. The CDR3 sequence is CASSLVQPVVANVLTF. The CDR3 DNA reads TGCGCCAGCAGCTTGGTGCAGCCCGTGGTGGCCAACGTCCTGACTTTC.

J is TRBJ2-7 and V is TRBV7-6; D not resolved. The CDR3 consists of 14 residues. Germline assignment: CDR1 SGHVS and CDR2 FNYEAQ. V shed 1 base and J shed 7 bases, with 14 bases lying between them. In DNA, the CDR3 is TGTGCCAGCAGCTTAGAACATCACTATTCTGAGCAGTACTTC. This codes for CASSLEHHYSEQYF.

This clonotype was detected a few times. The gene calls are TRBV12-3 or TRBV12-4 and TRBJ1-6, with D possibly matching TRBD1 (5 bases). The CDR3 loop spans 16 amino acids. V was cut by 1 base and J by 0 bases, with 7 bases left in between. The CDR3 DNA sequence: TGTGCCAGCAGTTTAGGACAGAGCTCCTATAATTCACCCCTCCACTTT. Translated: CASSLGQSSYNSPLHF.